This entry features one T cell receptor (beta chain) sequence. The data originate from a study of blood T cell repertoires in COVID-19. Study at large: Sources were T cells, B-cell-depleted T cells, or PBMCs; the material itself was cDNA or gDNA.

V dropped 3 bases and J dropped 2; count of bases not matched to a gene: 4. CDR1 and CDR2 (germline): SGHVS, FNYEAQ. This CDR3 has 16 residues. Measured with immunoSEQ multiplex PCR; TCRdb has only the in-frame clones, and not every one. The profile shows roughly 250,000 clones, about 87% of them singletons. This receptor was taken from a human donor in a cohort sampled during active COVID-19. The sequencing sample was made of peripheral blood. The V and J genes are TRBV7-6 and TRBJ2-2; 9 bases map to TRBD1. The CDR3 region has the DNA TGTGCCAGCAGCTTCGGACAGGGGATAAACACCGGGGAGCTGTTTTTT. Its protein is CASSFGQGINTGELFF. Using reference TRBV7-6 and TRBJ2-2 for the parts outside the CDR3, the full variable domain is GAGVSQSPRYKVTKRGQDVALRCDPISGHVSLYWYRQALGQGPEFLTYFNYEAQQDKSGLPNDRFSAERPEGSISTLTIQRTEQRDSAMYRCASSFGQGINTGELFFGEGSRLTVL.